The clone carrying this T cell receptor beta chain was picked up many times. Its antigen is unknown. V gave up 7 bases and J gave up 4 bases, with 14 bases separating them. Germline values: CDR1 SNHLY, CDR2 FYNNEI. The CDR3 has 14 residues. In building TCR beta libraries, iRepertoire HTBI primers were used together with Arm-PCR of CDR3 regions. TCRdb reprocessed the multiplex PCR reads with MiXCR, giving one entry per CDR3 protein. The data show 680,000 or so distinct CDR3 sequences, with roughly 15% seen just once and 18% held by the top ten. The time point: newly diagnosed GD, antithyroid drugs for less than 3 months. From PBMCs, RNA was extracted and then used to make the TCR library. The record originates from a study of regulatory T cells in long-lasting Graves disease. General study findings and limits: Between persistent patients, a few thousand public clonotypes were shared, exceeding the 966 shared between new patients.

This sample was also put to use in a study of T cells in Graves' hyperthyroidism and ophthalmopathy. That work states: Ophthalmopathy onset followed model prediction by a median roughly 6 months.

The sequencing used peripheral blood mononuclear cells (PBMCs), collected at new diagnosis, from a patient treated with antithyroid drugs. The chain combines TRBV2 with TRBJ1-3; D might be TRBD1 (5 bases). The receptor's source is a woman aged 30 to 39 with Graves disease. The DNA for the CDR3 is TGTGCCAGCAACCTGGACATTTCGGGAAACACCATATATTTT. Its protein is CASNLDISGNTIYF.